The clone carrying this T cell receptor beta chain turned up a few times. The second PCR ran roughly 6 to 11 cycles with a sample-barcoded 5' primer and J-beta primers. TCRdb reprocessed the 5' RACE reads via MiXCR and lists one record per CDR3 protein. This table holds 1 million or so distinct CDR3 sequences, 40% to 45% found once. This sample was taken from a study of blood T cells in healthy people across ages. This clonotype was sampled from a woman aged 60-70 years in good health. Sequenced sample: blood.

This CDR3 is CASSQEGVSSYEQYF. In DNA form, the CDR3 reads TGTGCCAGCAGCCAAGAGGGGGTGAGCTCCTACGAGCAGTACTTC. The genes are TRBV3-1 and TRBJ2-7; D is perhaps TRBD1 or TRBD2 (5 bases each). V lost 0 bases, J lost 0 bases, and 9 bases lay in between. The germline CDR1 and CDR2 sequences are LGHDT and YNNKEL (reference sequence). The CDR3 sequence is 15 residues long.